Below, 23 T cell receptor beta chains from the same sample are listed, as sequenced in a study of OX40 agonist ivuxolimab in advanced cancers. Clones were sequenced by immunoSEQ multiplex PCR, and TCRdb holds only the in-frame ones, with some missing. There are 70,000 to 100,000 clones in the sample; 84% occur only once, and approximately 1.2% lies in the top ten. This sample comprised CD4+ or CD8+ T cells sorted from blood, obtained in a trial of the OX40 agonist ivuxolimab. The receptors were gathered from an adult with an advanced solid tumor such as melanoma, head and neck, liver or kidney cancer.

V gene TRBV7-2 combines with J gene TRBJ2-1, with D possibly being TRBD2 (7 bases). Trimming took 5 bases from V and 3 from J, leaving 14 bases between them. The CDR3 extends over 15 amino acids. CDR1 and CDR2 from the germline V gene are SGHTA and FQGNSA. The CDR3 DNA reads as TGTGCCAGCAGCCGCGGGGGCCTCAACTACAATGAGCAGTTCTTC. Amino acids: CASSRGGLNYNEQFF.

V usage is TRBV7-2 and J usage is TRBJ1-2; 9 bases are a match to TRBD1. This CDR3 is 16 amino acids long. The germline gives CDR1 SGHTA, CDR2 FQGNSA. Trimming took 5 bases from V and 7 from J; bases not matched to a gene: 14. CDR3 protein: CASSIPSGQGSAGYTF. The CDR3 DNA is TGTGCCAGCAGCATACCCTCGGGACAGGGTTCGGCTGGCTACACCTTC.

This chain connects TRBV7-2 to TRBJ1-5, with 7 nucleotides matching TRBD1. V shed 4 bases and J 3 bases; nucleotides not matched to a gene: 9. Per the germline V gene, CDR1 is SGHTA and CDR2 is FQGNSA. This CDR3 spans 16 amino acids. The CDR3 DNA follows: TGTGCCAGCAGCTCGACAGGGCGCCCCTTCAATCAGCCCCAGCATTTT. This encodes CASSSTGRPFNQPQHF.

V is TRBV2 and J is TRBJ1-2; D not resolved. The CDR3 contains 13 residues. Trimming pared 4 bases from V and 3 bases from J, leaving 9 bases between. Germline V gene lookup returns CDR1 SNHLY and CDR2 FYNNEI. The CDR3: CASSVAPYYGYTF. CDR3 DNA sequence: TGTGCCAGCAGTGTTGCCCCCTACTATGGCTACACCTTC. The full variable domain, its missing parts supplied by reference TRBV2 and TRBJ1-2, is EPEVTQTPSHQVTQMGQEVILRCVPISNHLYFYWYRQILGQKVEFLVSFYNNEISEKSEIFDDQFSVERPDGSNFTLKIRSTKLEDSAMYFCASSVAPYYGYTFGSGTRLTVV.

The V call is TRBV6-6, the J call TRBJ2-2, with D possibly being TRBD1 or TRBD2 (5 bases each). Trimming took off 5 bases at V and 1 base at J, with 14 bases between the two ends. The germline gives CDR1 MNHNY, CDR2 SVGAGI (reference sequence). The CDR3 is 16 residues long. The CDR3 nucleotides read TGTGCCAGCAGTCGCTTCGGGACGGTGAACACCGGGGAGCTGTTTTTT. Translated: CASSRFGTVNTGELFF.

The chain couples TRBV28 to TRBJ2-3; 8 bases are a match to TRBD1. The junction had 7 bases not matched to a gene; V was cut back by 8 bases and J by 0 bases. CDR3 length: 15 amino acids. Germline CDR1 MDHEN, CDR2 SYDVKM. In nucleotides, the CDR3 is TGTGCCAGCGGGGCAGGGGGCAAAAGCACAGATACGCAGTATTTT. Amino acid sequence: CASGAGGKSTDTQYF.

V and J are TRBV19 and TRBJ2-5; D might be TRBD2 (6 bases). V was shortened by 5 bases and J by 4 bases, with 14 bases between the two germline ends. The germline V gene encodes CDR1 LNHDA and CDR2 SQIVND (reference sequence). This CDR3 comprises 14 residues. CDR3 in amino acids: CASSDRTTRETQYF. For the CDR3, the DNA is TGTGCCAGTAGTGACCGGACTACTAGAGAGACCCAGTACTTC.

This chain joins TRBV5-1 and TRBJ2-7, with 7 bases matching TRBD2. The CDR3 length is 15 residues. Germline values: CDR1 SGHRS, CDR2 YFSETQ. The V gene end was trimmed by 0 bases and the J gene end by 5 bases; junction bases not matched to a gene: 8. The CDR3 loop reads CASSLEGLGGNEQYF. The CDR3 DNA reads TGCGCCAGCAGCTTGGAGGGACTGGGGGGGAACGAGCAGTACTTC.

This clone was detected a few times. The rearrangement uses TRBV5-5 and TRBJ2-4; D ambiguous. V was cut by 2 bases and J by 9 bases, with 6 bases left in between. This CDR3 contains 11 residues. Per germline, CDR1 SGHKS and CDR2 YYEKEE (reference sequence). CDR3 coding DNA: TGTGCCAGCAGCTTCCGGGCCATTCAGTACTTC. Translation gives CASSFRAIQYF. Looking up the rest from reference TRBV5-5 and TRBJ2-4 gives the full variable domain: DAGVTQSPTHLIKTRGQQVTLRCSPISGHKSVSWYQQVLGQGPQFIFQYYEKEERGRGNFPDRFSARQFPNYSSELNVNALLLGDSALYLCASSFRAIQYFGAGTRLSVL.

The CDR3 bases are TGTGCCAGCAGCGCCCGGACCGGCGCCCAGCATTTT. Its protein is CASSARTGAQHF. V usage is TRBV21-1 and J usage is TRBJ1-5. TRBV21-1 is flagged as a pseudogene. The length of the CDR3 is 12 residues.

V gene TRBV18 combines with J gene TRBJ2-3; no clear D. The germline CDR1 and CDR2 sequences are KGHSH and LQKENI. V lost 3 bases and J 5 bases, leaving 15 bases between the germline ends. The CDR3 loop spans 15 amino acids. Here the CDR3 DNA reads TGTGCCAGCTCACCCTTGGGCCAGAAAGGAGATACGCAGTATTTT. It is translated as CASSPLGQKGDTQYF. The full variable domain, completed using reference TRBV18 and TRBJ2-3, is NAGVMQNPRHLVRRRGQEARLRCSPMKGHSHVYWYRQLPEEGLKFMVYLQKENIIDESGMPKERFSAEFPKEGPSILRIQQVVRGDSAAYFCASSPLGQKGDTQYFGPGTRLTVL.

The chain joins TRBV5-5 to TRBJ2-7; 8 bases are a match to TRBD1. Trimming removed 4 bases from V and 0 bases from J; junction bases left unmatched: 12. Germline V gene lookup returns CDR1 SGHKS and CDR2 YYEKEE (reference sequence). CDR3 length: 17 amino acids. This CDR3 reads CASSLRTGMIASYEQYF. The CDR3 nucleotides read TGTGCCAGCAGCCTTAGGACAGGGATGATCGCCTCCTACGAGCAGTACTTC. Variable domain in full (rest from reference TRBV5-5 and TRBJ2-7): DAGVTQSPTHLIKTRGQQVTLRCSPISGHKSVSWYQQVLGQGPQFIFQYYEKEERGRGNFPDRFSARQFPNYSSELNVNALLLGDSALYLCASSLRTGMIASYEQYFGPGTRLTVT.

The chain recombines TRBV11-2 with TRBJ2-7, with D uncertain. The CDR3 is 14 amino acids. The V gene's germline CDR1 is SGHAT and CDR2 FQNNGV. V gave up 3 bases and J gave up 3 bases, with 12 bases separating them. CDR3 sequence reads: CASSFIGAYYEQYV. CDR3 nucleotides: TGTGCCAGCAGCTTCATAGGAGCGTACTACGAGCAGTACGTC.

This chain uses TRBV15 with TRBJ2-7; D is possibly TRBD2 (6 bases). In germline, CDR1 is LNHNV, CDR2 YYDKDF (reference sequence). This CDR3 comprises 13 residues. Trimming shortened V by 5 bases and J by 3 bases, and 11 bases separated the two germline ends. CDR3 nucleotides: TGTGCCACCAGCGGGGGGAATGACTACGAGCAGTACGTC. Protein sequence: CATSGGNDYEQYV.

CDR3 in amino acids: CASSMVADANYGYTF. Here the CDR3 DNA reads TGTGCCAGTAGTATGGTGGCGGATGCTAACTATGGCTACACCTTC. The V gene is TRBV19, the J gene TRBJ1-2; D gene uncertain. The CDR3 is 15 residues long. Germline CDR1 and CDR2: LNHDA and SQIVND (reference sequence). V dropped 3 bases and J dropped 0 bases, with 11 bases sitting between them.

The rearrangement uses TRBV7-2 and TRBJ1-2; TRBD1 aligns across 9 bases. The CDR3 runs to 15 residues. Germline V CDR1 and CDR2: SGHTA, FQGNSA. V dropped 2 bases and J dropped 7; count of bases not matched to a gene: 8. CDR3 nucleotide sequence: TGTGCCAGCAGCTTACCCACAGGGGGCGCTTTTGGCTACACCTTC. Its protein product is CASSLPTGGAFGYTF.

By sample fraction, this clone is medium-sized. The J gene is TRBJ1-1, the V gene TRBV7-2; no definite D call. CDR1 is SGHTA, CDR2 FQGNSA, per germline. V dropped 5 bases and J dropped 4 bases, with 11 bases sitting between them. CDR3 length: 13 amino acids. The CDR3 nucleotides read TGTGCCAGCAGCCTCGGGTGGGGCACTGAAGCTTTCTTT. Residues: CASSLGWGTEAFF.

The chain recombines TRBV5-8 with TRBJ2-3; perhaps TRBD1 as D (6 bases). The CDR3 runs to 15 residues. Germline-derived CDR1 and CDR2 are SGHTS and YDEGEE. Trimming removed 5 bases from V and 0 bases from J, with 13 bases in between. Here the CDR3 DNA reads TGTGCCAGCAGTCTCGGGACAACTAGCACAGATACGCAGTATTTT. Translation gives CASSLGTTSTDTQYF.

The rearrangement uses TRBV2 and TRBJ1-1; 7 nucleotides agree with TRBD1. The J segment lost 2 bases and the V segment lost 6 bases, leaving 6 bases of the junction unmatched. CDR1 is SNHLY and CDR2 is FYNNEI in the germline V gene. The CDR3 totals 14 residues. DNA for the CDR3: TGTGCCAGCAGAAACAGGGGCGGAAACACTGAAGCTTTCTTT. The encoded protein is CASRNRGGNTEAFF.

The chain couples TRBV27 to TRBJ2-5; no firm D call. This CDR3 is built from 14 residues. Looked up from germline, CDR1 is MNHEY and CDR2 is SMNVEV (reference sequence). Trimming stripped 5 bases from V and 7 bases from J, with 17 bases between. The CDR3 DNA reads TGTGCCAGCAGTGAAAGTTACTCCATGGCGACCCAGTACTTC. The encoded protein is CASSESYSMATQYF.

CDR3 nucleotide sequence: TGTGCCAGCAGCGTAGCTCCGGGACAGGAATTCTCTGGGGCCAACGTCCTGACTTTC. Protein: CASSVAPGQEFSGANVLTF. This chain joins TRBV9 and TRBJ2-6; 8 nucleotides match TRBD1. This CDR3 is 19 amino acids long. Trimming cost V 0 bases and J 0 bases; bases outside gene matches: 8. Germline V CDR1 and CDR2: SGDLS, YYNGEE.

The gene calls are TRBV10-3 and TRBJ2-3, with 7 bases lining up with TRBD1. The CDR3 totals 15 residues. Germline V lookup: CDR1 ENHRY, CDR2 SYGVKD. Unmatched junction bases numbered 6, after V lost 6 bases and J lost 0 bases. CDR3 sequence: CAIRGDRTSTDTQYF. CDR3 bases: TGTGCCATCAGGGGGGACAGAACAAGCACAGATACGCAGTATTTT.

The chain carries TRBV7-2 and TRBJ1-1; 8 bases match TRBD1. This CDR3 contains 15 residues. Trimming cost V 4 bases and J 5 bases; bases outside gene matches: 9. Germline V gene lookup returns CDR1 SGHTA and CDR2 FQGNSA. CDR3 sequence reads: CASSWTGIVRTEAFF. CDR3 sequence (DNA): TGTGCCAGCAGCTGGACAGGGATTGTAAGAACTGAAGCTTTCTTT.